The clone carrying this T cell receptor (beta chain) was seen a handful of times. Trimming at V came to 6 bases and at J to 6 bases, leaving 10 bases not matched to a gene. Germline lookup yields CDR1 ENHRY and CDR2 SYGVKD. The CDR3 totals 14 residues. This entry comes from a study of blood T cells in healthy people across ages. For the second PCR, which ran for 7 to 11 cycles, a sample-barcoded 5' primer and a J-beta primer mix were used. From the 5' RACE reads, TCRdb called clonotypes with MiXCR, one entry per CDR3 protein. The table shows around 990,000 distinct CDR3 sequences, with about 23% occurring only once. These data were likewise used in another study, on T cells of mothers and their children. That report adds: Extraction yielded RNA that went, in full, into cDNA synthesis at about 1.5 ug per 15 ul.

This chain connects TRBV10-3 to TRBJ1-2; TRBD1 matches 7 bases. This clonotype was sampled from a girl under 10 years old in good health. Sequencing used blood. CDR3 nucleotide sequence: TGTGCCATCAGCCACGACAGGGATGGGAATGGCTACACCTTC. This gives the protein CAISHDRDGNGYTF.